The rows below give T cell receptor beta chains drawn from one sample of a study of PD-1 blockade in classical Hodgkin lymphoma. Libraries were prepared by immunoSEQ multiplex PCR; TCRdb keeps only in-frame clonotypes and omits some of them. The table has about 15,000 clones, around 84% seen once. Sequences were obtained from CD4+ T cells from blood. The receptors stem from a human donor with classical Hodgkin lymphoma. CDR3s include the opening cysteine and the closing phenylalanine or tryptophan. A D gene is named only where the DNA matches it firmly. For some rows the clone size is stated as once, few or many, or as a class when expanded; others skip it.

V	D	J	size	CDR3	DNA
TRBV28	-	TRBJ2-3	-	CASSLIGTSTDTQYF	TGTGCCAGCAGTTTAATAGGTACTAGCACAGATACGCAGTATTTT
TRBV5-6	-	TRBJ1-1	-	CASSLEWGLVAFF	TGTGCCAGCAGCTTGGAGTGGGGGCTGGTCGCTTTCTTT
TRBV15	TRBD2	TRBJ2-1	-	CATSRDGRYSGSSYNEQFF	TGTGCCACCAGCAGAGATGGGAGATATAGCGGGAGCTCCTACAATGAGCAGTTCTTC
TRBV25-1	TRBD2	TRBJ2-3	-	CASRGTSGSLPYF	TGTGCCAGCAGAGGGACTAGCGGGAGTCTTCCGTATTTT
TRBV19	TRBD1	TRBJ2-5	once	CASSGQGGTQYF	TGTGCCAGTAGTGGACAGGGGGGGACCCAGTACTTC
TRBV28	TRBD1	TRBJ1-2	-	CASSPRDSLYGYTF	TGTGCCAGCAGTCCTCGGGACAGTCTCTATGGCTACACCTTC
TRBV7-9	-	TRBJ2-3	-	CASSLGWTSTDTQYF	TGTGCCAGCAGCTTAGGTTGGACTAGCACAGATACGCAGTATTTT
TRBV20-1	-	TRBJ2-5	once	CSARGPLDQYF	TGCAGTGCTAGAGGGCCCCTGGACCAGTACTTC
TRBV7-2	-	TRBJ1-3	-	CASSFSENTIYF	TGTGCCAGCAGCTTCTCCGAAAACACCATATATTTT
TRBV21-1	-	TRBJ2-2	-	CASSNGIGGPSDTGELFF	TGTGCCAGCAGCAATGGAATAGGGGGCCCCTCGGACACCGGGGAGCTGTTTTTT
TRBV11-2	-	TRBJ2-7	-	CASGDYEQYF	TGTGCCAGCGGAGACTACGAGCAGTACTTC
TRBV5-6	-	TRBJ1-4	-	CASSLYGTRPNEKLFF	TGTGCCAGCAGCTTGTACGGGACTAGGCCTAATGAAAAACTGTTTTTT
TRBV4-2	-	TRBJ2-1	-	CASSQEPTGYEGKCEQFF	TGTGCCAGCAGCCAAGAGCCGACAGGCTACGAGGGGAAATGTGAGCAGTTCTTC
TRBV7-9	-	TRBJ1-1	-	CASSLARGGSDTEAFF	TGTGCCAGCAGCTTAGCGAGGGGGGGCTCAGACACTGAAGCTTTCTTT
TRBV18	TRBD1	TRBJ1-5	-	CASSYRDSDQPQHF	TGTGCCAGCTCTTACCGGGACAGTGATCAGCCCCAGCATTTT
TRBV5-6	TRBD1	TRBJ2-1	-	CASSRTPGTGERNEQFF	TGTGCCAGCAGCCGAACCCCCGGGACAGGGGAGCGAAATGAGCAGTTCTTC
TRBV30	-	TRBJ1-6	-	CAWSGSYNSPLHF	TGTGCCTGGAGTGGTTCCTATAATTCACCCCTCCACTTT
TRBV19	-	TRBJ1-4	-	CASSIPYEKLFF	TGTGCCAGTAGTATCCCTTACGAAAAACTGTTTTTT
TRBV19	TRBD1	TRBJ1-5	-	CASSTTGTGGGGRQHF	TGTGCCAGTAGTACAACCGGGACAGGGGGCGGGGGCCGCCAGCATTTT
TRBV7-8	TRBD2	TRBJ2-7	-	CASSSRGAGDYEQYF	TGTGCCAGCAGTTCAAGAGGAGCGGGAGACTACGAGCAGTACTTC